A selection of T cell receptor beta chains follows, all from one sample in a study of blood T cells in healthy people across ages. TCRdb re-called the 5' RACE reads through MiXCR, storing one row per CDR3 protein. Of fewer than 650,000 distinct CDR3 sequences listed, 25% to 35% are singletons. These data also formed part of another study, on T cells of mothers and their children.

The material sequenced was blood. The receptors were gathered from a boy under 10 years old in good health. The conserved cysteine and the conserved F or W are not part of the CDR3 here.

j_call cdr3_length v_call cdr3_aa
TRBJ2-7 13 TRBV5-1 ASSLGTSGGDEQY
TRBJ1-1 15 TRBV7-9 ASSPLGLTGQNTEAF
TRBJ2-3 18 TRBV5-6 ASSLRRASTSGASTDTQY
TRBJ2-2 12 TRBV19 ASSIKGGTGELF
TRBJ1-1 10 TRBV20-1 SASVGMTEAF
TRBJ2-1 14 TRBV13 ASSHRTSGRANEQF
TRBJ1-1 11 TRBV29-1 SVDPGSNTEAF
- 12 TRBV5-1 ASSRSGDSYEQY
- 9 TRBV29-1 SVAAGNEQY
TRBJ2-3 11 TRBV6-5 ASRTPLTDTQY
TRBJ2-4 17 TRBV4-3 ASSPQGQGVGSAKNIQY
TRBJ2-5 14 TRBV5-1 ASSPLGGGNQETQY
TRBJ1-5 13 TRBV6-1 ASSELYRFNQPQH
TRBJ2-7 11 TRBV12-3/TRBV12-4 ASSPGTAGEQY
TRBJ1-2 13 TRBV6-2/TRBV6-3 ASSYPGQANYGHT
TRBJ2-7 11 TRBV5-1 ASSSPGSDEQY
TRBJ2-7 13 TRBV20-1 SARDPDRGHDEQY
TRBJ1-1 14 TRBV21-1 ASSKTTPRGGTEAF
TRBJ2-3 13 TRBV6-5 ASSYQLAGTDTQY
TRBJ1-6 10 TRBV6-5 ASSRRQSPLH
TRBJ2-2 16 TRBV15 ATSRKRTSGSSTGELF
TRBJ2-4 15 TRBV5-1 ASSDTLTGEDKNIQY
TRBJ1-2 14 TRBV7-9 ASSLGPRGGNYGYT
TRBJ2-4 11 TRBV20-1 SANPRQLNIQY
TRBJ1-4 12 TRBV10-2 ASVSGGTNEKLF
TRBJ2-2 12 TRBV6-6 ASSIGQNTGELF
TRBJ2-6 12 TRBV7-9 ASSWDRLGNVLT
TRBJ1-4 14 TRBV30 AWSTSRTTGNEKLF